This record covers a single T cell receptor (beta chain). It lacks a known antigen. No base qualities exist here, and no much larger clone lies one base off it. The data originate from a study of shared clonotypes between healthy human individuals (dated by TCRdb to the early 2020s). Background for the entire study: The cohort included three men and a couple of women between 18 and 49 years of age. Blood TCR repertoires of about 5 healthy adults were deeply sequenced to estimate repertoire size and the extent of clonotype sharing between individuals. To increase sequencing depth and limit assay-specific biases, different laboratories used diverse techniques to prepare libraries and sequence TCR repertoires. Between about 0.9 and 8.9 billion PBMCs per donor were obtained by leukapheresis. For each donor, CD4 naive and CD4 memory were each run on three plates, CD8 naive on two plates, and CD8 memory on one plate.

CD8 naive samples were obtained by positive selection for CCR7 among CD45RO-negative cells, yielding a CD45RA+CCR7+ population from which TemRA cells were excluded. The donors were healthy, HIV-negative adults with no recently reported acute infections or vaccinations. Only Caucasian adults living in Nashville, Tennessee, USA were represented among the donors. Blood was obtained by leukapheresis, after which PBMCs were separated by Ficoll-Histopaque density gradient centrifugation and cryopreserved in liquid nitrogen vapor phase. Purity and quantity of every magnetically sorted T cell population were checked by analytical flow cytometry. Genomic DNA was isolated from every sorted fraction and measured by UV absorbance on a Nanodrop 2000c. Trimming costs V 4 bases and J 5 bases, and their ends lie 18 bases apart. The CDR3 holds 15 amino acids from the cysteine to the phenylalanine. Only the CDR3 part of the read is kept: 45 bases, read in frame from the first base. The CDR1 and CDR2 encoded by the germline V gene (reference sequence) are SEHNR and FQNEAQ.

Using the deep immunoSEQ assay, multiplex PCR amplified TCR CDR3 regions from genomic DNA. Genomic DNA extracted from each cell subset was distributed evenly over all wells of several immunoSEQ 96-well plates, and each plate served as one replicate. For sorted subsets, 200 to 250 ng genomic DNA, equal to some 28,000 T cell genomes, was loaded into each replicate PCR. The purified libraries were quantified using a Qubit 3.0 fluorometer, sized with a Bioanalyzer 2100, and then quantified again using the KAPA Library Quantification kit. Each immunoSEQ 96-well plate was sequenced on its own single-read 150-cycle Illumina NextSeq 550 flow cell. In the original analysis: Because the immunoSEQ output included only junctional sequences and no quality scores, the filtering could not be the same as the filtering used for full-length reads. Sequences were annotated with PyIR, a Python wrapper for IgBLAST v1.9, using IMGT germline references to assign V/J genes and CDR3. Reads were removed for weak V/J assignments (E-value above 1e-6), missing CDR3, stop codons, out-of-frame junctions, or ambiguous translated residues. V3J clonotypes were defined by identical inferred V gene, J gene, and CDR3 amino acid sequence. Percentage overlap between repertoires was computed as shared unique clonotypes divided by the size of the smaller repertoire. RTK rarefaction, the Chao1 estimator, and Recon v2.1 estimates of unobserved clonotypes were used to assess repertoire richness. For all TCRbeta clonotypes obtained by the gDNA method from a handful of donors, generation probabilities were computed with OLGA. TCRdb provides this immuneACCESS table in a form limited to in-frame rearrangements. Some clones are lacking; in checked studies, under half of them reflect an unresolved V gene, and why the rest are absent is not known. V, J and clone size derive from that table, while D and trimming were established from the DNA sequence. The sample includes about 580,000 clones, with more than 95% observed a single time. The leading ten clones occupy 0.3% of the sample.

General study outcomes and caveats: The small number of donors limited the genetic and exposure-history diversity represented. Compared with non-shared clonotypes, clonotypes shared by all four sorted-subset donors had higher generation probabilities. Even with the large sequencing depth, rarefaction of the sorted-subset datasets indicated that sequencing was incomplete. Larger estimated clonotype richness was generally found for naive subsets than for memory subsets. Across four donors, approximately 5% of naive CD4, 3% to 3.5% of naive CD8, under 2.5% of memory CD4, and around 0.4% of memory CD8 clonotypes were shared. Pairwise subsampling led to the expectation that sequencing depth would affect the degree of clonotype sharing among donors. Sampling was restricted to blood, and TCR repertoires in tissues likely differ from the TCR repertoires found in blood.

This sequence was found in a man aged 25-40 years in good health. Sequencing was done on a sample of naive CD8+ T cells sorted from blood. Explained via the paper, the cell subset or site label denotes: CD45RA+CCR7+. Here the chain combines TRBV7-9 and TRBJ2-7; too little of a D gene remains to name it. The nucleotides are TGTGCCAGCAGCTATATCGGTCAGGTGTACCACGAGCAGTACTTC. This gives the protein CASSYIGQVYHEQYF.